A selection of T cell receptor beta chains follows, all from one sample in a study of human T cells and chemical hapten exposure. TCRdb re-called the RACE reads with MiXCR, one entry per CDR3 protein. Of 300,000 to 450,000 distinct CDR3 sequences listed, approximately 5% are singletons. This material consisted of whole blood, taken in connection with sensitization to the hapten diphenylcyclopropenone (DPC). These TCRs come from a woman in her 50s with alopecia areata. Some clones in this sample may be carry-over from other donors' samples. The CDR3 runs from the conserved cysteine through the conserved F or W. The order of the fields is CDR3 protein, CDR3 DNA, CDR3 length, D gene, clone size, V gene, J gene. The D gene is left open where the match is weak. Expanded clones are given a class, and other clones once, few, many or no size at all.

CDR3 protein: CASSQESGGAGEQFF; CDR3 DNA: TGCGCCAGCAGCCAAGAAAGCGGGGGGGCGGGAGAGCAGTTCTTC; CDR3 length: 15; D gene: TRBD2; clone size: many; V gene: TRBV4-1; J gene: TRBJ2-1
CDR3 protein: CASSSTSRGHSYEQYF; CDR3 DNA: TGTGCCAGCAGCTCGACCTCCAGGGGCCATTCCTACGAGCAGTACTTC; CDR3 length: 16; D gene: -; clone size: many; V gene: TRBV7-9; J gene: TRBJ2-7
CDR3 protein: CASSLGFGGNQETQYF; CDR3 DNA: TGTGCCAGCAGCTTAGGTTTTGGAGGGAACCAAGAGACCCAGTACTTC; CDR3 length: 16; D gene: -; clone size: -; V gene: TRBV7-9; J gene: TRBJ2-5
CDR3 protein: CASSSGTVVEETQYF; CDR3 DNA: TGTGCCAGCAGCTCCGGGACAGTGGTGGAGGAGACCCAGTACTTC; CDR3 length: 15; D gene: TRBD1; clone size: many; V gene: TRBV9; J gene: TRBJ2-5
CDR3 protein: CASSLSGTEDDTQYF; CDR3 DNA: TGTGCCAGCAGTTTATCTGGGACAGAAGATGATACGCAGTATTTT; CDR3 length: 15; D gene: TRBD1; clone size: few; V gene: TRBV27; J gene: TRBJ2-3
CDR3 protein: CASSTLQGNEQYF; CDR3 DNA: TGTGCCAGCAGTACCTTACAGGGGAACGAGCAGTACTTC; CDR3 length: 13; D gene: TRBD1; clone size: many; V gene: TRBV6-5; J gene: TRBJ2-7
CDR3 protein: CASSVVGGLNTQYF; CDR3 DNA: TGTGCCAGCAGTGTAGTCGGGGGGCTGAATACGCAGTATTTT; CDR3 length: 14; D gene: -; clone size: many; V gene: TRBV25-1; J gene: TRBJ2-3
CDR3 protein: CASVGQGTEQYF; CDR3 DNA: TGTGCCAGCGTTGGACAGGGGACCGAGCAGTACTTC; CDR3 length: 12; D gene: TRBD1; clone size: many; V gene: TRBV13; J gene: TRBJ2-7
CDR3 protein: CSASKRTALRGYTF; CDR3 DNA: TGCAGTGCTAGCAAACGGACAGCCCTCAGAGGCTACACCTTC; CDR3 length: 14; D gene: -; clone size: many; V gene: TRBV20-1; J gene: TRBJ1-2
CDR3 protein: CASSLTLDEQYF; CDR3 DNA: TGTGCCAGCAGTCTGACACTAGACGAGCAGTACTTC; CDR3 length: 12; D gene: -; clone size: few; V gene: TRBV12-3/TRBV12-4; J gene: TRBJ2-7
CDR3 protein: CSARRSTEAFF; CDR3 DNA: TGCAGTGCTAGAAGGAGCACTGAAGCTTTCTTT; CDR3 length: 11; D gene: -; clone size: few; V gene: TRBV20-1; J gene: TRBJ1-1
CDR3 protein: CSARYVQGAYGYTF; CDR3 DNA: TGCAGTGCTAGATATGTACAGGGGGCCTATGGCTACACCTTC; CDR3 length: 14; D gene: TRBD1; clone size: -; V gene: TRBV20-1; J gene: TRBJ1-2
CDR3 protein: CAWRGHPLGDTQYF; CDR3 DNA: TGTGCCTGGAGGGGACACCCCTTAGGAGATACGCAGTATTTT; CDR3 length: 14; D gene: -; clone size: few; V gene: TRBV30; J gene: TRBJ2-3
CDR3 protein: CATSDPSGRGRDEQFF; CDR3 DNA: TGTGCCACCAGTGATCCTAGCGGGAGGGGCCGAGATGAGCAGTTCTTC; CDR3 length: 16; D gene: TRBD2; clone size: few; V gene: TRBV24-1; J gene: TRBJ2-1
CDR3 protein: CASSRTTDTQYF; CDR3 DNA: TGTGCCAGCAGCCGAACCACAGATACGCAGTATTTT; CDR3 length: 12; D gene: -; clone size: many; V gene: TRBV14; J gene: TRBJ2-3
CDR3 protein: CATPTGGYGYTF; CDR3 DNA: TGTGCCACCCCGACAGGGGGCTATGGCTACACCTTC; CDR3 length: 12; D gene: TRBD1; clone size: -; V gene: TRBV11-3; J gene: TRBJ1-2
CDR3 protein: CASSQATWSYEQYF; CDR3 DNA: TGTGCCAGCAGCCAAGCTACGTGGAGCTACGAGCAGTACTTC; CDR3 length: 14; D gene: -; clone size: many; V gene: TRBV3-1; J gene: TRBJ2-7
CDR3 protein: CASSQGSSAVYTQYF; CDR3 DNA: TGTGCCAGCAGCCAAGGGTCGTCTGCGGTCTATACGCAGTATTTT; CDR3 length: 15; D gene: -; clone size: many; V gene: TRBV3-1; J gene: TRBJ2-3
CDR3 protein: CASSIYGSLTGTQYF; CDR3 DNA: TGTGCCAGCAGCATCTACGGGAGCCTCACAGGGACCCAGTACTTC; CDR3 length: 15; D gene: -; clone size: few; V gene: TRBV7-2; J gene: TRBJ2-5
CDR3 protein: CASTGRLDTEAFF; CDR3 DNA: TGTGCCAGCACCGGGAGGTTGGACACTGAAGCTTTCTTT; CDR3 length: 13; D gene: -; clone size: -; V gene: TRBV12-3/TRBV12-4; J gene: TRBJ1-1
CDR3 protein: CASSYPGQGDPNEQYF; CDR3 DNA: TGTGCCAGCAGTTACCCGGGACAGGGGGACCCCAACGAGCAGTACTTC; CDR3 length: 16; D gene: TRBD1; clone size: few; V gene: TRBV6-2/TRBV6-3; J gene: TRBJ2-7
CDR3 protein: CATSDWGTGDTGELFF; CDR3 DNA: TGTGCCACCAGTGATTGGGGCACCGGAGACACCGGGGAGCTGTTTTTT; CDR3 length: 16; D gene: -; clone size: many; V gene: TRBV24-1; J gene: TRBJ2-2
CDR3 protein: CASSQVQGPSPLHF; CDR3 DNA: TGCGCCAGCAGCCAAGTTCAGGGACCCTCACCCCTCCACTTT; CDR3 length: 14; D gene: -; clone size: few; V gene: TRBV4-1; J gene: TRBJ1-6
CDR3 protein: CASASPRDRGRPNTEAFF; CDR3 DNA: TGTGCTAGTGCTTCCCCCCGGGACAGGGGGAGACCGAACACTGAAGCTTTCTTT; CDR3 length: 18; D gene: TRBD1; clone size: -; V gene: TRBV12-5; J gene: TRBJ1-1
CDR3 protein: CASRPTGTDRGTQYF; CDR3 DNA: TGCGCCAGTCGCCCGACCGGGACAGACAGAGGTACGCAGTATTTT; CDR3 length: 15; D gene: TRBD1; clone size: -; V gene: TRBV4-1; J gene: TRBJ2-3
CDR3 protein: CASRKAGSSYNEQFF; CDR3 DNA: TGTGCCAGCAGGAAAGCGGGGAGCTCCTACAATGAGCAGTTCTTC; CDR3 length: 15; D gene: TRBD2; clone size: few; V gene: TRBV2; J gene: TRBJ2-1
CDR3 protein: CSAREGTGGSGYTF; CDR3 DNA: TGCAGTGCTAGAGAGGGGACAGGGGGGTCTGGCTACACCTTC; CDR3 length: 14; D gene: TRBD1; clone size: many; V gene: TRBV20-1; J gene: TRBJ1-2
CDR3 protein: CASSMLTGGLAGTEAFF; CDR3 DNA: TGCGCCAGCAGCATGCTGACAGGGGGCCTTGCGGGCACTGAAGCTTTCTTT; CDR3 length: 17; D gene: TRBD1; clone size: -; V gene: TRBV5-1; J gene: TRBJ1-1
CDR3 protein: CASSLVSGSGNLAKNIQYF; CDR3 DNA: TGTGCCAGCAGTTTAGTATCAGGGTCGGGGAACTTAGCCAAAAACATTCAGTACTTC; CDR3 length: 19; D gene: -; clone size: -; V gene: TRBV12-3/TRBV12-4; J gene: TRBJ2-4
CDR3 protein: CSVGTSGYTDTQYF; CDR3 DNA: TGCAGCGTTGGGACTAGCGGATACACAGATACGCAGTATTTT; CDR3 length: 14; D gene: TRBD2; clone size: -; V gene: TRBV29-1; J gene: TRBJ2-3
CDR3 protein: CASSYTEGETQYF; CDR3 DNA: TGTGCCAGCAGTTACACTGAAGGAGAGACCCAGTACTTC; CDR3 length: 13; D gene: -; clone size: few; V gene: TRBV6-2/TRBV6-3; J gene: TRBJ2-5
CDR3 protein: CATSDNSYTEAFF; CDR3 DNA: TGTGCCACCAGTGATAATAGTTACACTGAAGCTTTCTTT; CDR3 length: 13; D gene: -; clone size: many; V gene: TRBV24-1; J gene: TRBJ1-1
CDR3 protein: CASSFIYNEQFF; CDR3 DNA: TGTGCCAGCAGCTTCATCTACAATGAGCAGTTCTTC; CDR3 length: 12; D gene: -; clone size: many; V gene: TRBV11-2; J gene: TRBJ2-1
CDR3 protein: CATSREATSGDSYNEQFF; CDR3 DNA: TGTGCCACCAGCAGAGAGGCGACTAGCGGTGATTCCTACAATGAGCAGTTCTTC; CDR3 length: 18; D gene: TRBD2; clone size: many; V gene: TRBV15; J gene: TRBJ2-1
CDR3 protein: CASSRGDGTEAFF; CDR3 DNA: TGTGCCAGCTCGAGAGGGGATGGCACTGAAGCTTTCTTT; CDR3 length: 13; D gene: -; clone size: many; V gene: TRBV6-5; J gene: TRBJ1-1
CDR3 protein: CASSYSTSGNSPLHF; CDR3 DNA: TGTGCCAGCAGTTACTCGACATCCGGGAATTCACCCCTCCACTTT; CDR3 length: 15; D gene: -; clone size: many; V gene: TRBV6-5; J gene: TRBJ1-6
CDR3 protein: CASSPQALSANSPLHF; CDR3 DNA: TGTGCCAGCAGTCCCCAGGCTTTAAGCGCTAATTCACCCCTCCACTTT; CDR3 length: 16; D gene: -; clone size: -; V gene: TRBV27; J gene: TRBJ1-6
CDR3 protein: CASSGGVATEAFF; CDR3 DNA: TGTGCCAGCAGTGGAGGGGTGGCCACTGAAGCTTTCTTT; CDR3 length: 13; D gene: -; clone size: many; V gene: TRBV12-3/TRBV12-4; J gene: TRBJ1-1
CDR3 protein: CASSPPSGGDNEQFF; CDR3 DNA: TGTGCCAGCAGCCCCCCTAGCGGGGGAGACAATGAGCAGTTCTTC; CDR3 length: 15; D gene: TRBD2; clone size: many; V gene: TRBV7-9; J gene: TRBJ2-1
CDR3 protein: CASRSPGTDTQYF; CDR3 DNA: TGTGCCAGCAGGTCCCCGGGCACAGATACGCAGTATTTT; CDR3 length: 13; D gene: -; clone size: few; V gene: TRBV6-2/TRBV6-3; J gene: TRBJ2-3
CDR3 protein: CASSYAAGGDEQFF; CDR3 DNA: TGTGCCAGCAGTTACGCGGCAGGGGGTGATGAGCAGTTCTTC; CDR3 length: 14; D gene: TRBD1; clone size: few; V gene: TRBV6-2/TRBV6-3; J gene: TRBJ2-1
CDR3 protein: CSARDRAYNSPLHF; CDR3 DNA: TGCAGTGCTAGAGACAGGGCCTATAATTCACCCCTCCACTTT; CDR3 length: 14; D gene: -; clone size: -; V gene: TRBV20-1; J gene: TRBJ1-6
CDR3 protein: CATTPSLAGEDEQFF; CDR3 DNA: TGTGCCACCACACCTTCTCTAGCGGGAGAGGATGAGCAGTTCTTC; CDR3 length: 15; D gene: TRBD2; clone size: -; V gene: TRBV6-2/TRBV6-3; J gene: TRBJ2-1
CDR3 protein: CASSSLFPRNTIYF; CDR3 DNA: TGTGCCAGCAGTTCCCTCTTTCCCAGAAACACCATATATTTT; CDR3 length: 14; D gene: -; clone size: many; V gene: TRBV12-3/TRBV12-4; J gene: TRBJ1-3
CDR3 protein: CASSFLAGVYGEQFF; CDR3 DNA: TGTGCCAGCAGCTTCCTAGCGGGAGTCTATGGTGAGCAGTTCTTC; CDR3 length: 15; D gene: TRBD2; clone size: many; V gene: TRBV27; J gene: TRBJ2-1
CDR3 protein: CASSQDRRQAFF; CDR3 DNA: TGTGCCAGCAGCCAAGACAGGCGCCAAGCTTTCTTT; CDR3 length: 12; D gene: -; clone size: -; V gene: TRBV3-1; J gene: TRBJ1-1
CDR3 protein: CATREGGTDTQYF; CDR3 DNA: TGTGCCACCCGGGAAGGGGGCACAGATACGCAGTATTTT; CDR3 length: 13; D gene: -; clone size: many; V gene: TRBV7-8; J gene: TRBJ2-3
CDR3 protein: CSADRALETEAFF; CDR3 DNA: TGCAGTGCTGACAGGGCCTTGGAGACTGAAGCTTTCTTT; CDR3 length: 13; D gene: TRBD1; clone size: -; V gene: TRBV20-1; J gene: TRBJ1-1
CDR3 protein: CATSDQGAGELFF; CDR3 DNA: TGTGCCACCAGTGATCAGGGAGCCGGGGAGCTGTTTTTT; CDR3 length: 13; D gene: -; clone size: few; V gene: TRBV24-1; J gene: TRBJ2-2
CDR3 protein: CASSSIVFGSYGYTF; CDR3 DNA: TGTGCCAGCAGCTCTATCGTATTCGGGAGCTATGGCTACACCTTC; CDR3 length: 15; D gene: -; clone size: many; V gene: TRBV7-9; J gene: TRBJ1-2
CDR3 protein: CASSVGVGQGTDTQYF; CDR3 DNA: TGTGCCAGCAGCGTAGGAGTTGGACAGGGCACAGATACGCAGTATTTT; CDR3 length: 16; D gene: TRBD1; clone size: many; V gene: TRBV9; J gene: TRBJ2-3
CDR3 protein: CASRPSGGPNNEQFF; CDR3 DNA: TGTGCCAGCCGCCCTAGCGGGGGTCCGAATAATGAGCAGTTCTTC; CDR3 length: 15; D gene: TRBD2; clone size: many; V gene: TRBV6-2/TRBV6-3; J gene: TRBJ2-1
CDR3 protein: CASSFGITEAFF; CDR3 DNA: TGTGCCAGCAGTTTCGGGATTACTGAAGCTTTCTTT; CDR3 length: 12; D gene: -; clone size: -; V gene: TRBV12-3/TRBV12-4; J gene: TRBJ1-1